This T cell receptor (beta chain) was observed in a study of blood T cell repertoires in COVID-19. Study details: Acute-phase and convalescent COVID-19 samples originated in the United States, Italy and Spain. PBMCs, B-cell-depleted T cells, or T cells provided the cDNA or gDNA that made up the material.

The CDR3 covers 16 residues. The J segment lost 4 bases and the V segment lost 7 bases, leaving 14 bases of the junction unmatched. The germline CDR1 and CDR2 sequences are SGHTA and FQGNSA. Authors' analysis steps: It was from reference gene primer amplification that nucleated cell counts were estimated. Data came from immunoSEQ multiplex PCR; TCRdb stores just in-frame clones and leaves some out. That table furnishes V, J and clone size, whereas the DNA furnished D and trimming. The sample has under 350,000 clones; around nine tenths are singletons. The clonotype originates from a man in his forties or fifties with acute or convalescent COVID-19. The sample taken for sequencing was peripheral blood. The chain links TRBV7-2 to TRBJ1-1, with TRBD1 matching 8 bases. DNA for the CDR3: TGTGCCAGCATCCAAACCCCCGGGACAGGCGGCACTGAAGCTTTCTTT. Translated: CASIQTPGTGGTEAFF.